This passage covers 7 T cell receptor beta chains from one sample sequenced in a study of radiation and T cells in renal cell carcinoma. Measured with immunoSEQ multiplex PCR; TCRdb has only the in-frame clones, and not every one. The repertoire holds roughly 130,000 clones, with 70% to 90% as singletons. Time point described: blood 2 weeks post-SBRT. Specified treatment: 15 Gy SBRT to primary tumor, nephrectomy 4 weeks later. Sequences were derived from blood, sampled from a patient whose treatment included radiotherapy and nephrectomy. The receptors stem from a woman between 70 and 85 years old with renal cell carcinoma.

The V call is TRBV2, the J call TRBJ1-5; D possibly corresponds to TRBD1 (5 bases). Trimming left V 6 bases short and J 5 bases short, with 8 bases between. Germline-derived CDR1 and CDR2 are SNHLY and FYNNEI. This CDR3 is 12 amino acids long. The CDR3 loop is CASSRDHQPQHF. CDR3 nucleotide sequence: TGTGCCAGCAGCCGGGACCATCAGCCCCAGCATTTT.

The CDR3 sequence: CASSQKKNSPLHF. The CDR3 nucleotides read TGTGCCAGCAGCCAAAAGAAGAATTCACCCCTCCACTTT. This chain connects TRBV14 to TRBJ1-6; D is unclear. This CDR3 is 13 amino acids long. V was clipped by 2 bases and J by 7 bases, with 6 bases between them. Looked up from germline, CDR1 is SGHDN and CDR2 is FVKESK.

This chain links TRBV11-3 with TRBJ2-7, with D perhaps TRBD1 or TRBD2 (6 bases each). Germline CDR1 is SGHNT and CDR2 is YENEEA. With 3 bases removed from V and 1 base from J, the gap between germline ends came to 16 bases. CDR3 size: 16 residues. The CDR3: CASSFAPRGESYEQYF. The CDR3 bases are TGTGCCAGCAGCTTCGCCCCTAGGGGGGAGTCCTACGAGCAGTACTTC.

This rearrangement joins TRBV28 to TRBJ2-3; 7 nucleotides line up with TRBD2. The CDR3 totals 15 residues. V shed 5 bases, J shed 4 bases, and the junction held 9 bases outside the gene matches. Germline V CDR1 and CDR2: MDHEN, SYDVKM. Here the CDR3 reads CASSPLSGGPDTQYF. The CDR3 DNA sequence: TGTGCCAGCAGTCCCCTTTCGGGGGGTCCAGATACGCAGTATTTT.

The rearrangement joins TRBV5-6 to TRBJ1-2; D gene uncertain. The CDR3 loop spans 12 amino acids. V lost 1 base and J 4 bases, leaving 5 bases between the germline ends. Per germline, CDR1 SGHDT and CDR2 YYEEEE. CDR3 coding DNA: TGTGCCAGCAGCTTGAATATCTATGGCTACACCTTC. Translating it yields CASSLNIYGYTF. Together with reference TRBV5-6 and TRBJ1-2, the CDR3 gives the full variable domain: DAGVTQSPTHLIKTRGQQVTLRCSPKSGHDTVSWYQQALGQGPQFIFQYYEEEERQRGNFPDRFSGHQFPNYSSELNVNALLLGDSALYLCASSLNIYGYTFGSGTRLTVV.

Concerning this clone: This specimen includes other DNA sequences encoding the same CDR3. V is TRBV10-3 and J is TRBJ1-6; D ambiguous. The CDR3 loop spans 13 amino acids. Germline V lookup: CDR1 ENHRY, CDR2 SYGVKD. V was trimmed by 0 bases and J by 7 bases, leaving 4 bases between them. CDR3 DNA: TGTGCCATCAGTGAGTCGGGGAATTCACCCCTCCACTTT. It is translated as CAISESGNSPLHF.

The chain recombines TRBV5-4 with TRBJ1-2; TRBD1 might be the D (5 bases). The CDR3 consists of 15 residues. In germline, CDR1 is SGHNT, CDR2 YYREEE (reference sequence). Trimming took off 0 bases at V and 3 bases at J, with 12 bases between the two ends. Here the CDR3 DNA reads TGTGCCAGCAGCTTGGACAGCTTGGGGGACTATGGCTACACCTTC. Its protein is CASSLDSLGDYGYTF.